This TCR beta chain was found in a study of T cell responses to AZD1222 COVID-19 vaccine. Overall study results and limits: CD4 TCRs linked to vaccination spanned spike, dominating at 160-218 and 743-854. White British donors predominated, females outnumbered males, and clonal diversity was possibly underestimated.

This clone came up once. Its antigen is still unknown. CDR1 is SGHTA, CDR2 FQGNSA, per germline. The CDR3 has 15 amino acids. The V and J ends lost 5 bases and 1 base respectively, with 12 bases between them. Profiled with immunoSEQ multiplex PCR; TCRdb holds only in-frame clones, not every one. In the table there are more than 150,000 clones, approximately 90% of which are singletons. The source material was peripheral blood, sampled on day 0 of AZD1222 vaccination. The origin of this receptor is an adult in good health. This chain links TRBV7-2 with TRBJ1-5; D is uncertain. DNA for the CDR3: TGTGCCAGCAGCCCACCGGGGTCGAGCAATCAGCCCCAGCATTTT. Translated, it gives CASSPPGSSNQPQHF. Combining the CDR3 with reference TRBV7-2 and TRBJ1-5 gives the whole variable domain GAGVSQSPSNKVTEKGKDVELRCDPISGHTALYWYRQSLGQGLEFLIYFQGNSAPDKSGLPSDRFSAERTGGSVSTLTIQRTQQEDSAVYLCASSPPGSSNQPQHFGDGTRLSIL.